The entry that follows covers one TCR beta chain sequence. As yet, its antigen is unknown. The V gene's germline CDR1 is SGHNT and CDR2 YYREEE (reference sequence). CDR3 length: 14 residues. V lost 1 base and J 4 bases, leaving 11 bases between the germline ends. This entry belongs to a study of cytotoxic CD8 clonotypes in ibrutinib-treated CLL. Background on the study: Response specimens were obtained following a median treatment duration of around 12 months, with a range of 6 to 36.

Overall study results and limits: Shared public clonotypes were rare, and on treatment they either got smaller or stayed the same.

The protocol was immunoSEQ multiplex PCR, while the TCRdb copy is restricted to in-frame clones and leaves out a portion. This sample has some 61,000 clones, with about 63% found just once. Material: PBMCs, obtained after 12 months of ibrutinib treatment. The receptor was derived from a human donor with chronic lymphocytic leukemia. The rearrangement links TRBV5-4 to TRBJ1-2; tentative D call: TRBD1 (5 bases). The CDR3: CASSLSRGGYGYTF. As DNA, the CDR3 is TGTGCCAGCAGCTTGTCGAGGGGCGGCTATGGCTACACCTTC.